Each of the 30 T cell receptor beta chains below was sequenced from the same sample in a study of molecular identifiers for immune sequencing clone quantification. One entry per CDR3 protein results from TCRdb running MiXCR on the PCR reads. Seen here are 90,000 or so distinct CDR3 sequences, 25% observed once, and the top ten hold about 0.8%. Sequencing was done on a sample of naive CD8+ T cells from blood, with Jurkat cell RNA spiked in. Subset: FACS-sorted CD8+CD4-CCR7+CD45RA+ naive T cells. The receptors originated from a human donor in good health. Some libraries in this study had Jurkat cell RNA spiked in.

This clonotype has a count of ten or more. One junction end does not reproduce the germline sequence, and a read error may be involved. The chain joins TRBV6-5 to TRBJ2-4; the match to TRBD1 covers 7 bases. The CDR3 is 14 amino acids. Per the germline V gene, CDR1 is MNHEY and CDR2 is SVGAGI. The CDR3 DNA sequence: TGTGCCAGCAACCCCGGGACAGCCCAAAACATTCAGTACTTC. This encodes CASNPGTAQNIQYF.

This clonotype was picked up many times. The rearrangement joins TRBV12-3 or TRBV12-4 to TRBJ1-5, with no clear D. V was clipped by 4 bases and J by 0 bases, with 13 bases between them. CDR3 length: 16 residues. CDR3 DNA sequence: TGTGCCAGCAGTTGGTCGGGAAGAAATAGCAATCAGCCCCAGCATTTT. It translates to CASSWSGRNSNQPQHF.

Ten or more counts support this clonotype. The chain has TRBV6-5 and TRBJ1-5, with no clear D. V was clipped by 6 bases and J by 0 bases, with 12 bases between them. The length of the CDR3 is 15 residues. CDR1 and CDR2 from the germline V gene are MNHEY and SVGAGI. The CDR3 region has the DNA TGTGCCAGCAGCCCCGACCTAAATAGCAATCAGCCCCAGCATTTT. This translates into CASSPDLNSNQPQHF.

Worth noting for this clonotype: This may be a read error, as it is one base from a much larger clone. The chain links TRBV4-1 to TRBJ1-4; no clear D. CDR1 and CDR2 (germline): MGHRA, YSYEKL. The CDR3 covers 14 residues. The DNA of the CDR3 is TGCGCCAGCAGCCAAGGCGGGTATAATGAAGAACTGTTTTTT. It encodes CASSQGGYNEELFF.

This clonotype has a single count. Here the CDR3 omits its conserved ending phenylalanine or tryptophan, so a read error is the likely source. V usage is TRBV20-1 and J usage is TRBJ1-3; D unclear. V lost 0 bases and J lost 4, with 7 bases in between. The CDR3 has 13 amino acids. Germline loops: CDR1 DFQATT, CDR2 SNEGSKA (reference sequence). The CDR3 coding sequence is TGCAGTGCTAGAGATATGGGGGGAAACACCATATATTCT. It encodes CSARDMGGNTIYS.

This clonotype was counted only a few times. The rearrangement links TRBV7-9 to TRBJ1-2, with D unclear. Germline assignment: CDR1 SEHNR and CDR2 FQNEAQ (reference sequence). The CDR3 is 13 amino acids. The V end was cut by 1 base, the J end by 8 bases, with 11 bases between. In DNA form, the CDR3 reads TGTGCCAGCAGCTTAGGACACCTGAGCGGCTACACCTTC. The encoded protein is CASSLGHLSGYTF.

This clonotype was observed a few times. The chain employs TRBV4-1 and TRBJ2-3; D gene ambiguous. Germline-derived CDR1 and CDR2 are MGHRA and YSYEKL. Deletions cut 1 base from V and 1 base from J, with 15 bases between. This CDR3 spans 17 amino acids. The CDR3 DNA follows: TGCGCCAGCAGCCAAGTGGAAGGATCTAGAGGCACAGATACGCAGTATTTT. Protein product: CASSQVEGSRGTDTQYF.

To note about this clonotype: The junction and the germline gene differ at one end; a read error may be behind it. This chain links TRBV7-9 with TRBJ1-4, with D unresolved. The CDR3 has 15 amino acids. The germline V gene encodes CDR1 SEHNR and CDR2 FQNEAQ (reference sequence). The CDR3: CASNSKAGDREKLSF. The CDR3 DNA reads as TGTGCCAGCAACTCGAAGGCAGGAGATAGAGAAAAACTGTCTTTT.

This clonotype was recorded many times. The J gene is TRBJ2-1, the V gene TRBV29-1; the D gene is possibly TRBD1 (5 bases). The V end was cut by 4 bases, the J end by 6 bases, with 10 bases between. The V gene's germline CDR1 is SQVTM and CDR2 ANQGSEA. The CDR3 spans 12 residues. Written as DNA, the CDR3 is TGCAGCGTTGTATCAGGGTCCAATGAGCAGTTCTTC. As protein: CSVVSGSNEQFF.

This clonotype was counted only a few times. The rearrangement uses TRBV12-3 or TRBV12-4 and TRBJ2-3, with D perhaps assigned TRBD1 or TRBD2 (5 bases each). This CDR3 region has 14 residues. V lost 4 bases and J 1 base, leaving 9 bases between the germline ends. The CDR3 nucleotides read TGTGCCAGCAGTTCTCTGGGGGGCACAGATACGCAGTATTTT. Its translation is CASSSLGGTDTQYF.

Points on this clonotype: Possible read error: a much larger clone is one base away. Here the CDR3 DNA reads TGCGCCAGCAGTCCAGGCGCCACGGGACAGAAGAGCACTGAAGCTTTCTTT. It specifies CASSPGATGQKSTEAFF. V gene TRBV4-3 combines with J gene TRBJ1-1, with 7 bases aligning to TRBD1. J gave up 4 bases and V 6 bases, and 17 bases lay outside the gene matches. This CDR3 is built from 17 residues. Germline loops: CDR1 LGHNA, CDR2 YSLEER.

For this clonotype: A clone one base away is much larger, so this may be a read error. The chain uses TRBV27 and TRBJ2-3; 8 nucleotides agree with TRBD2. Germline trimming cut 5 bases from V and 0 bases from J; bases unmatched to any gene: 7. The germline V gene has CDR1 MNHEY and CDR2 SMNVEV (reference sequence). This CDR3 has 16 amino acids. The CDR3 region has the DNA TGTGCCAGCAGTCGGGGGGGGGCGCTAAGCACAGATACGCAGTATTTT. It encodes CASSRGGALSTDTQYF.

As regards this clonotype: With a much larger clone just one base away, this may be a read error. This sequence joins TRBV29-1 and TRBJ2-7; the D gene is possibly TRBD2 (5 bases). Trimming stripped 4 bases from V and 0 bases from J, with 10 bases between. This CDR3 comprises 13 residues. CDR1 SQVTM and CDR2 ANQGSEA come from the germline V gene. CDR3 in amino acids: CSVGDGSSYEQYF. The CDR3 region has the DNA TGCAGCGTTGGCGATGGGAGCTCCTACGAGCAGTACTTC.

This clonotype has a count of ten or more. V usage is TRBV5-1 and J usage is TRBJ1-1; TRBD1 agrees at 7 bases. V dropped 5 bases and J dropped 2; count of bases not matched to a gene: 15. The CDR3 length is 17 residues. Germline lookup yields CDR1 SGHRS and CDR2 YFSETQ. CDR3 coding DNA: TGCGCCAGCAGTTTAGAACCCGGACAGGCGCCCAACACTGAAGCTTTCTTT. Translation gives CASSLEPGQAPNTEAFF.

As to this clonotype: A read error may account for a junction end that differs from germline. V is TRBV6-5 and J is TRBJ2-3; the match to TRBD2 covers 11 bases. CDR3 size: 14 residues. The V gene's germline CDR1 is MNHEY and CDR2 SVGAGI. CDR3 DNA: TGTTCCAGAAATAGCGGGAGGGCCTTAGATACGCAGTATTTT. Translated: CSRNSGRALDTQYF.

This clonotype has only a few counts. The CDR3 nucleotides read TGTGCCAGCAGCGTAGGGGACACAGATACGCAGTATTTT. Protein product: CASSVGDTDTQYF. The V call is TRBV9, the J call TRBJ2-3; D call uncertain. Germline V gene data show CDR1 as SGDLS and CDR2 as YYNGEE. The CDR3 runs to 13 residues. Trimming shortened V by 0 bases and J by 2 bases, and 4 bases separated the two germline ends.

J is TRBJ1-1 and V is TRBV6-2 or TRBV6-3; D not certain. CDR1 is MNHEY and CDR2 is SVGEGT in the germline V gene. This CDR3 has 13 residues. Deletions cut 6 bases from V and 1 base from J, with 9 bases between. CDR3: CASSRVGNTEAFF. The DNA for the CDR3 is TGTGCCAGCAGCAGAGTCGGGAACACTGAAGCTTTCTTT.

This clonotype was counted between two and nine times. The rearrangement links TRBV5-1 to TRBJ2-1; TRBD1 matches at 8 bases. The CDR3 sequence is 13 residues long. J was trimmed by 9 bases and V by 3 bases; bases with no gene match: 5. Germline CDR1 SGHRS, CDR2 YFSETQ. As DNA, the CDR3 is TGCGCCAGCAGCTCCCCAGGGGGCAGTGAGCAGTTCTTC. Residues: CASSSPGGSEQFF. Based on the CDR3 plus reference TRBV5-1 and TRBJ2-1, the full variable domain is KAGVTQTPRYLIKTRGQQVTLSCSPISGHRSVSWYQQTPGQGLQFLFEYFSETQRNKGNFPGRFSGRQFSNSRSEMNVSTLELGDSALYLCASSSPGGSEQFFGPGTRLTVL.

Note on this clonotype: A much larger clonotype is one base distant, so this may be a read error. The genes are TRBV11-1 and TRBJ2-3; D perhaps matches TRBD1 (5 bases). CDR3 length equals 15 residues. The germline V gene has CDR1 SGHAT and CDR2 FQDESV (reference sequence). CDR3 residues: CASIDSRWSTGTQYF. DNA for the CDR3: TGTGCCAGCATCGATTCGCGTTGGAGCACAGGTACGCAGTATTTT.

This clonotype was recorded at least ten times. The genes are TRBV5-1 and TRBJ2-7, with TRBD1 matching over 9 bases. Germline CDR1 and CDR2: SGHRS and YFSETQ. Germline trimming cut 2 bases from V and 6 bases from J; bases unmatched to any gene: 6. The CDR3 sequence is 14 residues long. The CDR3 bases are TGCGCCAGCAGCTTCCGGGACAGGGTCGCCGAGCAGTACTTC. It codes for CASSFRDRVAEQYF.

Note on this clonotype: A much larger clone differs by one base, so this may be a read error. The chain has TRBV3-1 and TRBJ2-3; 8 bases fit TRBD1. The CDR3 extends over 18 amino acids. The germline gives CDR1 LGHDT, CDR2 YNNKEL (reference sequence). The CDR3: CARSPYAGTGDRPGTQYF. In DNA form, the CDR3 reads TGTGCCAGAAGCCCATACGCCGGGACAGGAGACAGGCCAGGTACGCAGTATTTT.

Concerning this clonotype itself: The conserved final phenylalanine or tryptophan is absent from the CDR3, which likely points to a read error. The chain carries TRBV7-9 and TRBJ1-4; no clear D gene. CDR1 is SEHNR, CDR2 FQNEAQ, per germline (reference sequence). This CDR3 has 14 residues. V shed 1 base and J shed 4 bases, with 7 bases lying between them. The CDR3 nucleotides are TGTGCCAGCAGCTTAGTAGCCTTTAATGAAAAACTGTTTTCT. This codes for CASSLVAFNEKLFS.

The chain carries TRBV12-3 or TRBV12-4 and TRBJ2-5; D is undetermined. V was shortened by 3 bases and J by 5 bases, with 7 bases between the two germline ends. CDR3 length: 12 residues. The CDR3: CASSFVPETQYF. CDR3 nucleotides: TGTGCCAGCAGTTTCGTACCCGAGACCCAGTACTTC.

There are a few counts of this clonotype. The CDR3 region is CASSQARTDTQYF. DNA for the CDR3: TGCGCCAGCAGCCAAGCTAGAACAGATACGCAGTATTTT. This sequence joins TRBV4-3 and TRBJ2-3; D gene ambiguous. The V and J ends lost 1 base and 3 bases respectively, with 5 bases between them. This CDR3 has 13 residues. In germline, CDR1 is LGHNA, CDR2 YSLEER.

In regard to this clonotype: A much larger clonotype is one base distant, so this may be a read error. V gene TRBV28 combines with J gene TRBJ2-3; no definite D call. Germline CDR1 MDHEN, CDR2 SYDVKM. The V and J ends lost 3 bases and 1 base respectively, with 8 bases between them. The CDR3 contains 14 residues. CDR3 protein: CASSFGIGTDTQYF. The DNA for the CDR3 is TGTGCCAGCAGTTTTGGTATTGGCACAGATACGCAGTATTTT.

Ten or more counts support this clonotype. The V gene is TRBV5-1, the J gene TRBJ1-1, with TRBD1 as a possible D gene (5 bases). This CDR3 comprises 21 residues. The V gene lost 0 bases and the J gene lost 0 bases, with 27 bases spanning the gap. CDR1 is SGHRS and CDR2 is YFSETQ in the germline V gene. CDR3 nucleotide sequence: TGCGCCAGCAGCTTGGTCTTCAGGGAGTCGGGTAAGGACGGTGTGAACACTGAAGCTTTCTTT. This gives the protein CASSLVFRESGKDGVNTEAFF.

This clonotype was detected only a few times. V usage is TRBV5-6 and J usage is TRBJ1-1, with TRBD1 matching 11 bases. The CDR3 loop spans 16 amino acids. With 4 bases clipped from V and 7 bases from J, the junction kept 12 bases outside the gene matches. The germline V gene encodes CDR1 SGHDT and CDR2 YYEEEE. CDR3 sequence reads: CASSLGVWGQGVEAFF. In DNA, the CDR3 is TGTGCCAGCAGCCTAGGGGTATGGGGACAGGGGGTTGAAGCTTTCTTT.

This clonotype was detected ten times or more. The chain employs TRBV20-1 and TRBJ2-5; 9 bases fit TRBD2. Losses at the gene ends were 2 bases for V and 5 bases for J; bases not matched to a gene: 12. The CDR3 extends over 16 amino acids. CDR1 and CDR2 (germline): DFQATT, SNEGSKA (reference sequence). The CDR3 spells CSARSLAGSRYETQYF. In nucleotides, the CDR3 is TGCAGTGCTAGATCTCTAGCGGGAAGCCGATACGAGACCCAGTACTTC.

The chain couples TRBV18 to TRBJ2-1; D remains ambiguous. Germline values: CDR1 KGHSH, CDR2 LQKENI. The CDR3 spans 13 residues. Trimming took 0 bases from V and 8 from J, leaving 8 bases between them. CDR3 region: CASSPPGSDEQFF. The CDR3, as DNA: TGTGCCAGCTCACCACCGGGTTCGGATGAGCAGTTCTTC.

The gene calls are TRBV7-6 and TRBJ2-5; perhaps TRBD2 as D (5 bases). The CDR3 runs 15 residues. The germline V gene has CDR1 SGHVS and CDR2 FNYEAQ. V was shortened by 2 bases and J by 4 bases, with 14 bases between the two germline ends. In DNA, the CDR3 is TGTGCCAGCAGCTTAACACGCCGAGGGTCAGAGACCCAGTACTTC. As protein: CASSLTRRGSETQYF.